A single sample gave rise to the 27 T cell receptor beta chains below, sequenced in a study of CD8+ T cells in alopecia areata. RNA was extracted and reverse transcribed into cDNA as the sequencing template. The protocol was immunoSEQ multiplex PCR, while the TCRdb copy is restricted to in-frame clones and leaves out a portion. Here the sample spans 100,000 to 150,000 clones, roughly 50% being singletons. The specimen was NKG2D-low CD8+ T cells sorted from blood. These receptor sequences come from a human donor with alopecia areata.

This clone was found a few times. Within the sample, other DNA sequences also encode this same CDR3. CDR3 loop: CSVEGDRGRYEQYF. As DNA, the CDR3 is TGCAGCGTTGAGGGGGACAGAGGACGCTACGAGCAGTACTTC. The rearrangement joins TRBV29-1 to TRBJ2-7; the match to TRBD1 covers 7 bases. The CDR3 runs to 14 residues. V gave up 3 bases and J gave up 3 bases; unmatched junction bases: 8. CDR1 is SQVTM and CDR2 is ANQGSEA in the germline V gene.

The V call is TRBV27, the J call TRBJ1-5; no reliable D call. This CDR3 comprises 13 residues. Germline CDR1 reads MNHEY; CDR2 reads SMNVEV (reference sequence). V was clipped by 5 bases and J by 6 bases, with 11 bases between them. DNA of the CDR3: TGTGCCAGCAGTCGAGGGTCCGGTCAGCCCCAGCATTTT. Encoded protein: CASSRGSGQPQHF.

CDR3 sequence reads: CASRLLQASNTEAFF. CDR3 nucleotide sequence: TGTGCCAGCAGACTCTTACAGGCTTCAAACACTGAAGCTTTCTTT. J is TRBJ1-1 and V is TRBV27, with D perhaps TRBD1 (5 bases). Trimming cost V 6 bases and J 2 bases, with 16 bases left between them. CDR3 length: 15 amino acids. Per germline, CDR1 MNHEY and CDR2 SMNVEV (reference sequence).

This clone was counted only a few times. The chain is built from TRBV5-6 and TRBJ2-7; D gene unclear. The CDR3 has 12 residues. V lost 4 bases to trimming and J lost 7 bases, with 12 bases between them. The V gene's germline CDR1 is SGHDT and CDR2 YYEEEE. The CDR3 reads CASSPLGGEQYF. The CDR3 nucleotides read TGTGCCAGCAGCCCCCTGGGTGGGGAGCAGTACTTC.

The chain links TRBV29-1 to TRBJ2-2; D remains unclear. Germline V lookup: CDR1 SQVTM, CDR2 ANQGSEA. The CDR3 spans 13 residues. V gave up 6 bases and J gave up 4 bases, with 12 bases separating them. CDR3 in DNA: TGCAGCGTCGCTGACGGATTCACCGGGGAGCTGTTTTTT. Encoded protein: CSVADGFTGELFF.

The J gene is TRBJ2-3, the V gene TRBV4-1, with a weak D call TRBD2 (5 bases). CDR1 MGHRA and CDR2 YSYEKL come from the germline V gene. V was trimmed by 0 bases and J by 4 bases, leaving 17 bases between them. The CDR3 totals 17 residues. CDR3 nucleotide sequence: TGCGCCAGCAGCCAAGATCAGGCGGGTCGTAGGGCAGATACGCAGTATTTT. Translation: CASSQDQAGRRADTQYF.

CDR3 sequence: CASSSLAAQPYNEQFF. The CDR3 region has the DNA TGTGCCAGCAGCTCCTTAGCGGCCCAGCCCTACAATGAGCAGTTCTTC. The chain couples TRBV11-2 to TRBJ2-1; possible D gene TRBD2, 6 bases. The CDR3 spans 16 residues. Germline assignment: CDR1 SGHAT and CDR2 FQNNGV. V lost 4 bases, J lost 2 bases, and 15 bases lay in between. Full variable domain (rest looked up from reference TRBV11-2 and TRBJ2-1): EAGVAQSPRYKIIEKRQSVAFWCNPISGHATLYWYQQILGQGPKLLIQFQNNGVVDDSQLPKDRFSAERLKGVDSTLKIQPAKLEDSAVYLCASSSLAAQPYNEQFFGPGTRLTVL.

CDR3 sequence reads: CASSFQNEQYF. As DNA, the CDR3 is TGCGCCAGCAGCTTTCAAAACGAGCAGTACTTC. The chain couples TRBV5-1 to TRBJ2-7; D ambiguous. Germline CDR1 is SGHRS and CDR2 is YFSETQ. Trimming stripped 2 bases from V and 5 bases from J, with 5 bases between. There are 11 residues in the CDR3.

This chain joins TRBV30 and TRBJ1-2; 7 bases are shared with TRBD1. From germline, CDR1 is GTSNPN and CDR2 SVGIG (reference sequence). The CDR3 is made up of 12 amino acids. J gave up 4 bases and V 3 bases, and 2 bases lay outside the gene matches. CDR3 nucleotide sequence: TGTGCCTGGAGATGGGACAGCTATGGCTACACCTTC. Protein product: CAWRWDSYGYTF.

The rearrangement links TRBV2 to TRBJ2-3, with unresolved D. The CDR3 covers 10 residues. V lost 10 bases and J 3 bases, leaving 5 bases between the germline ends. Per germline, CDR1 SNHLY and CDR2 FYNNEI. Here the CDR3 reads CATQTDTQYF. For the CDR3, the DNA is TGTGCCACCCAAACAGATACGCAGTATTTT.

This clone was seen only a few times. J is TRBJ2-3 and V is TRBV29-1; D uncertain. The V end lost 4 bases, the J end lost 6 bases, and 11 bases lay between the germline ends. Germline V lookup: CDR1 SQVTM, CDR2 ANQGSEA. CDR3 length: 12 residues. The CDR3 reads CSVGLRPDTQYF. CDR3 nucleotide sequence: TGCAGCGTTGGGCTACGACCCGATACGCAGTATTTT.

This clone was counted a few times. V usage is TRBV29-1 and J usage is TRBJ2-7; a weak D match, TRBD1 (5 bases). This CDR3 comprises 12 residues. V lost 7 bases to trimming and J lost 4 bases, with 14 bases between them. Germline CDR1 SQVTM, CDR2 ANQGSEA. CDR3 loop: CSARASGYEQYF. CDR3 bases: TGCAGCGCCCGAGCTTCAGGGTACGAGCAGTACTTC.

This clone was seen more than once but under ten times. The chain uses TRBV29-1 and TRBJ1-2; possibly TRBD1 for D (5 bases). V was shortened by 3 bases and J by 8 bases, with 13 bases between the two germline ends. The CDR3 consists of 12 residues. CDR1 is SQVTM and CDR2 is ANQGSEA in the germline V gene. The DNA of the CDR3 is TGCAGCGTTGATGTCAGGGTAAACGGCTACACCTTC. This codes for CSVDVRVNGYTF. The full variable domain, its missing parts supplied by reference TRBV29-1 and TRBJ1-2, is SAVISQKPSRDICQRGTSLTIQCQVDSQVTMMFWYRQQPGQSLTLIATANQGSEATYESGFVIDKFPISRPNLTFSTLTVSNMSPEDSSIYLCSVDVRVNGYTFGSGTRLTVV.

The rearrangement joins TRBV2 to TRBJ2-3; 11 bases are a match to TRBD2. The CDR3 is made up of 16 amino acids. Germline V gene sequence: CDR1 SNHLY, CDR2 FYNNEI. V shed 8 bases and J 5 bases; nucleotides not matched to a gene: 12. The DNA of the CDR3 is TGTGCCAGCCGTCCGGCACTAGCGGGGGTCCGAGATACGCAGTATTTT. This sequence encodes CASRPALAGVRDTQYF.

This chain uses TRBV30 with TRBJ2-7, with 8 bases identical to TRBD1. This CDR3 is built from 13 residues. V was clipped by 5 bases and J by 3 bases; unmatched bases: 6. CDR1 is GTSNPN, CDR2 SVGIG, per germline (reference sequence). CDR3 sequence: CAWGAGQGYEQYF. CDR3 in DNA: TGTGCCTGGGGGGCCGGACAGGGCTACGAGCAGTACTTC.

This chain uses TRBV13 with TRBJ1-2; no reliable D call. The V gene's germline CDR1 is PRHDT and CDR2 FYEKMQ (reference sequence). Trimming took 5 bases from V and 4 from J, leaving 14 bases between them. This CDR3 is 14 amino acids long. CDR3 DNA sequence: TGTGCCAGCAGCCTTGGATCGGCGGGCTATGGCTACACCTTC. Its protein is CASSLGSAGYGYTF.

The sample holds a few counts of this clone. This rearrangement joins TRBV29-1 to TRBJ2-7; D possibly uses TRBD1 or TRBD2 (7 bases each). This CDR3 has 12 amino acids. Germline V lookup: CDR1 SQVTM, CDR2 ANQGSEA. V was cut by 7 bases and J by 4 bases, with 14 bases left in between. CDR3 protein: CSASGQEYEQYF. The CDR3 DNA sequence: TGCAGCGCTAGCGGACAGGAATACGAGCAGTACTTC.

The chain combines TRBV5-1 with TRBJ2-7; D is perhaps TRBD2 (5 bases). Trimming pared 2 bases from V and 1 base from J, leaving 7 bases between. This CDR3 has 13 amino acids. Per germline, CDR1 SGHRS and CDR2 YFSETQ. Written as DNA, the CDR3 is TGCGCCAGCAGCTTCAGCGGTTCCTACGAGCAGTACTTC. This gives the protein CASSFSGSYEQYF.

The V and J genes are TRBV28 and TRBJ2-3; the D gene is possibly TRBD2 (6 bases). There are 11 residues in the CDR3. Germline CDR1 MDHEN, CDR2 SYDVKM. Deletions cut 11 bases from V and 5 bases from J, with 11 bases between. CDR3 region: CAGGRRDTQYF. For the CDR3, the DNA is TGTGCCGGGGGGAGACGAGATACGCAGTATTTT.

This rearrangement joins TRBV5-1 to TRBJ1-2; D is uncertain. This CDR3 is 16 amino acids long. With 5 bases removed from V and 0 bases from J, the gap between germline ends came to 17 bases. Germline loops: CDR1 SGHRS, CDR2 YFSETQ. This CDR3 reads CASSLWVPDANYGYTF. CDR3 bases: TGCGCCAGCAGTCTGTGGGTCCCGGACGCTAACTATGGCTACACCTTC.

The chain joins TRBV29-1 to TRBJ2-5, with 10 positions matching TRBD2. Germline CDR1 is SQVTM and CDR2 is ANQGSEA. This CDR3 contains 16 residues. After removal of 3 bases from V and 4 bases from J, the junction contained 11 bases not matched to a gene. CDR3 loop: CSVEDPLASGGETQYF. The CDR3 bases are TGCAGCGTTGAGGACCCTCTTGCTAGCGGGGGAGAGACCCAGTACTTC.

This clone came up a few times. The rearrangement joins TRBV29-1 to TRBJ2-7; a weak D match, TRBD2 (6 bases). In germline, CDR1 is SQVTM, CDR2 ANQGSEA. This CDR3 region has 16 residues. V lost 3 bases to trimming and J lost 5 bases, with 23 bases between them. The CDR3 loop reads CSVEGGAALLEDEQYF. CDR3 nucleotide sequence: TGCAGCGTTGAGGGGGGTGCAGCGCTGCTAGAGGACGAGCAGTACTTC.

This clone was seen more than once but under ten times. The same CDR3 can be traced to other DNA sequences in this sample. J is TRBJ2-1 and V is TRBV29-1; 10 positions agree with TRBD2. The CDR3 contains 14 residues. V shed 2 bases and J 5 bases; nucleotides not matched to a gene: 3. Germline loops: CDR1 SQVTM, CDR2 ANQGSEA. The chain's CDR3 is CSVELAGGNNEQFF. DNA of the CDR3: TGCAGCGTTGAATTAGCGGGAGGCAACAATGAGCAGTTCTTC.

This clone was found a few times. This chain uses TRBV4-3 with TRBJ2-7; 7 positions agree with TRBD2. J lost 6 bases, V lost 1 base, and 9 bases had no gene match. The CDR3 runs 15 residues. The V gene's germline CDR1 is LGHNA and CDR2 YSLEER. This CDR3 is CASSQGPAGPVEQYF. CDR3 nucleotides: TGCGCCAGCAGCCAAGGCCCAGCGGGGCCCGTCGAGCAGTACTTC.

The CDR3 DNA sequence: TGTGCCTGGAGTGTAGAACTAGACCGAGGGACCCAGTACTTC. This sequence encodes CAWSVELDRGTQYF. V is TRBV30 and J is TRBJ2-5; possible D gene TRBD2, 5 bases. CDR3 length equals 14 residues. Germline CDR1 is GTSNPN and CDR2 is SVGIG (reference sequence). Deletions cut 0 bases from V and 7 bases from J, with 15 bases between.

This clone occurred once. The CDR3 is CASSQRESHYEQYF. The CDR3 coding sequence is TGTGCCAGCAGCCAGCGGGAGAGCCACTACGAGCAGTACTTC. This sequence joins TRBV27 and TRBJ2-7; 8 nucleotides match TRBD2. Germline V gives CDR1 MNHEY, CDR2 SMNVEV (reference sequence). V lost 6 bases, J lost 3 bases, and 7 bases stayed unmatched. The CDR3 extends over 14 amino acids.

The chain joins TRBV4-1 to TRBJ2-1; D is possibly TRBD2 (5 bases). The CDR3 contains 15 residues. Germline CDR1 MGHRA, CDR2 YSYEKL. Trimming shortened V by 8 bases and J by 5 bases, and 19 bases separated the two germline ends. In DNA form, the CDR3 reads TGCGCCAGCCAGCCCAGCAACCAGCGGAACAATGAGCAGTTCTTC. This translates into CASQPSNQRNNEQFF.